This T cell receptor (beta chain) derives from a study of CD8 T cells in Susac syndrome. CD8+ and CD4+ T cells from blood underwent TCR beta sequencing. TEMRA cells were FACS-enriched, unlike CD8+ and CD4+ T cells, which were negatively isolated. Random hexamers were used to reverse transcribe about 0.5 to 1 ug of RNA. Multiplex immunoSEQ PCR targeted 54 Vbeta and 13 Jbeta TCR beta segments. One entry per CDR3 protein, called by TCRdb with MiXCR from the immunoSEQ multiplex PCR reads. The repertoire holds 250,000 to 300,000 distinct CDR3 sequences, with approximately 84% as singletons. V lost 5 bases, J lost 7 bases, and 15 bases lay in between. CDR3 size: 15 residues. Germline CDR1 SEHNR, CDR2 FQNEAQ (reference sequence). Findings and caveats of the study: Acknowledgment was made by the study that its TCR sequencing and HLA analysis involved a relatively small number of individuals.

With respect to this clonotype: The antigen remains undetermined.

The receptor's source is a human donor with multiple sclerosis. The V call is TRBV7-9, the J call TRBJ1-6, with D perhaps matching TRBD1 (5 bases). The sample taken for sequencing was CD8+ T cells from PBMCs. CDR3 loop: CASSHDGGMNSPLHF. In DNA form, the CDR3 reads TGTGCCAGCAGCCACGACGGGGGAATGAATTCACCCCTCCACTTT.